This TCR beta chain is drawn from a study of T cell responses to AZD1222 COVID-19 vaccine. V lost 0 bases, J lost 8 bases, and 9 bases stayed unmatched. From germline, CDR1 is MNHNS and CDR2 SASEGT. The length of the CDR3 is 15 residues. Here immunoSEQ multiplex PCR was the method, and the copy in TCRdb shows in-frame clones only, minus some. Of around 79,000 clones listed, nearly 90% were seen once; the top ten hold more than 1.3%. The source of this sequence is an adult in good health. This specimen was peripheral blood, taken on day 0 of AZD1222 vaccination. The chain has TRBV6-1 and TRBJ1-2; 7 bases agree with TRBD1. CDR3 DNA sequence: TGTGCCAGCAGTGAAGCGCGTACAGGGGTCGGCGGCTACACCTTC. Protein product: CASSEARTGVGGYTF.